A single T cell receptor (beta chain) is shown here with its context. The antigen it recognizes is unknown. Qualities for individual bases were not recorded, and no much larger clone is one base off. In the germline V gene, CDR1 corresponds to SGHTA and CDR2 to FQGNSA. V is trimmed back by 0 bases and J by 6 bases, and the junction contains 13 bases that no gene match accounts for. Taken from cysteine to phenylalanine, the CDR3 has 17 residues. Here the CDR3 DNA is all that survives: 51 bases in frame from base 1. This sample was taken from a study of T cell changes during pregnancy in multiple sclerosis (dated by TCRdb to the late 2010s). Turning to the overall study: The study examined how the T cell repertoire changed over the course of pregnancy in women with multiple sclerosis.

The library was built by means of the immunoSEQ multiplex PCR assay. TCRdb's version of the immuneACCESS table is confined to in-frame rearrangements and falls short of the full clone set. An unresolved V gene accounts for under half of the shortfall where checked; the remainder is of unknown origin. For this sample there are tens of thousands of clones; 94% appear just once. The leading ten clones occupy around 0.84% of the sample. This sequence originates from a female donor with multiple sclerosis, enrolled in a pregnancy study. The chain is assembled from TRBV7-2 and TRBJ2-7; TRBD2 matches 8 bases in the middle. Specimen: peripheral blood, collected in the third trimester of pregnancy. The sequence in DNA is TGTGCCAGCAGCTTAGCGGCCCGGGGTAGCGGGGCTGCCGAGCAGTACTTC. Translated, it gives CASSLAARGSGAAEQYF.